These 14 T cell receptor beta chains came from one sample sequenced in a study of cytomegalovirus exposure and HLA in healthy donors. The PCR used 60 Vbeta and 13 Jbeta primers. Libraries were prepared by immunoSEQ multiplex PCR; TCRdb keeps only in-frame clonotypes and omits some of them. The sample consists of 64,000 or so clones, 60% to 70% of them appearing once. Sequences were obtained from PBMCs. Receptors were obtained from a man between 35 and 55 years old in good health and CMV-seropositive.

J is TRBJ1-2 and V is TRBV29-1; 9 bases match TRBD1. Per germline, CDR1 SQVTM and CDR2 ANQGSEA. V lost 2 bases and J lost 8; bases outside the gene matches: 6. The CDR3 consists of 13 residues. CDR3: CSVERGQGLGYTF. The CDR3 coding sequence is TGCAGCGTTGAAAGGGGACAGGGCCTGGGCTACACCTTC.

This clone was seen only a few times. V gene TRBV6-4 combines with J gene TRBJ2-7, with 9 positions matching TRBD1. CDR3 size: 12 residues. Trimming at V came to 9 bases and at J to 5 bases, leaving 5 bases not matched to a gene. Germline-derived CDR1 and CDR2 are MRHNA and SNTAGT. The CDR3 coding sequence is TGTGCCAGAGGGACAGGGAAAGACGAGCAGTACTTC. Translating it yields CARGTGKDEQYF.

This clone was counted a few times. The rearrangement uses TRBV19 and TRBJ1-3, with 7 bases aligning to TRBD1. From germline, CDR1 is LNHDA and CDR2 SQIVND (reference sequence). CDR3 length equals 15 residues. J gave up 2 bases and V 5 bases, and 6 bases lay outside the gene matches. This CDR3 is CASSLTQGAGNTIYF. CDR3 nucleotides: TGTGCCAGTAGTCTCACCCAGGGGGCTGGAAACACCATATATTTT.

The chain employs TRBV11-2 and TRBJ1-2, with 7 bases identical to TRBD1. V was pared by 1 base and J by 3 bases, with 8 bases of the junction left unmatched. Germline CDR1 and CDR2: SGHAT and FQNNGV. The CDR3 has 16 residues. DNA for the CDR3: TGTGCCAGCAGCTTAGGAGAGACAGGGAACGACTATGGCTACACCTTC. Protein product: CASSLGETGNDYGYTF.

The CDR3 DNA is TGTGCCAGCAGTTTTGGGACAGGGGTTGATAATTCACCCCTCCACTTT. It is translated as CASSFGTGVDNSPLHF. The chain combines TRBV28 with TRBJ1-6, with 10 bases aligning to TRBD1. Trimming took 3 bases from V and 5 from J; bases not matched to a gene: 4. The CDR3 has 16 amino acids. The germline V gene encodes CDR1 MDHEN and CDR2 SYDVKM.

The chain uses TRBV5-6 and TRBJ2-7; a possible D gene is TRBD1 (6 bases). Trimming cost V 4 bases and J 0 bases, with 11 bases left between them. Germline CDR1 and CDR2: SGHDT and YYEEEE. The CDR3 has 14 amino acids. CDR3 nucleotide sequence: TGTGCCAGCAGCCCAACAGGGAGCTCCTACGAGCAGTACTTC. Protein sequence: CASSPTGSSYEQYF.

The chain carries TRBV11-2 and TRBJ2-7, with TRBD2 matching 7 bases. Germline CDR1 is SGHAT and CDR2 is FQNNGV. This CDR3 is built from 14 residues. V lost 3 bases to trimming and J lost 5 bases; unmatched junction nucleotides: 7. CDR3 protein: CASSFRAGMNEQYF. The CDR3 DNA is TGTGCCAGCAGCTTTCGAGCGGGGATGAACGAGCAGTACTTC. Full variable domain (rest looked up from reference TRBV11-2 and TRBJ2-7): EAGVAQSPRYKIIEKRQSVAFWCNPISGHATLYWYQQILGQGPKLLIQFQNNGVVDDSQLPKDRFSAERLKGVDSTLKIQPAKLEDSAVYLCASSFRAGMNEQYFGPGTRLTVT.

This clone was seen a handful of times. The rearrangement links TRBV28 to TRBJ1-2; 8 nucleotides agree with TRBD1. The CDR3 consists of 16 residues. The germline V gene has CDR1 MDHEN and CDR2 SYDVKM. V lost 4 bases to trimming and J lost 4 bases; unmatched junction nucleotides: 11. CDR3 region: CASSSRQGLSGYGYTF. In DNA, the CDR3 is TGTGCCAGCAGTTCGCGACAGGGGTTGAGTGGCTATGGCTACACCTTC.

The chain employs TRBV5-1 and TRBJ1-1; D gene ambiguous. Germline-derived CDR1 and CDR2 are SGHRS and YFSETQ. The CDR3 length is 14 residues. Trimming took 5 bases from V and 0 from J, leaving 11 bases between them. CDR3 sequence: CASREAPMNTEAFF. CDR3 coding DNA: TGCGCCAGCAGGGAGGCGCCCATGAACACTGAAGCTTTCTTT.

The CDR3 is CASSPPEEVPQFF. The CDR3 DNA reads as TGTGCCAGCTCACCACCTGAGGAGGTCCCGCAGTTCTTC. The chain joins TRBV18 to TRBJ2-1; weak D call: TRBD2 (5 bases). V lost 0 bases and J lost 12, with 12 bases in between. CDR1 is KGHSH, CDR2 LQKENI, per germline. The CDR3 sequence is 13 residues long.

The count of this clone is one. The rearrangement joins TRBV29-1 to TRBJ1-5; no definite D call. Germline V lookup: CDR1 SQVTM, CDR2 ANQGSEA. Trimming stripped 4 bases from V and 3 bases from J, with 10 bases between. The CDR3 consists of 13 residues. CDR3 nucleotide sequence: TGCAGCGTTGCTTCGGGGAACAATCAGCCCCAGCATTTT. This sequence encodes CSVASGNNQPQHF.

The V and J genes are TRBV7-9 and TRBJ1-1; D possibly corresponds to TRBD1 (5 bases). The V end was cut by 5 bases, the J end by 4 bases, with 8 bases between. This CDR3 is 12 amino acids long. Germline loops: CDR1 SEHNR, CDR2 FQNEAQ (reference sequence). The CDR3, as DNA: TGTGCCAGCAGCCCAAGGGGCACTGAAGCTTTCTTT. Translating it yields CASSPRGTEAFF.

The chain combines TRBV6-5 with TRBJ1-2; TRBD1 aligns across 8 bases. The CDR3 is 14 amino acids. V shed 7 bases, J shed 3 bases, and the junction held 7 bases outside the gene matches. Germline loops: CDR1 MNHEY, CDR2 SVGAGI. CDR3 loop: CASTDRGPYYGYTF. DNA of the CDR3: TGTGCCAGCACTGACAGGGGCCCCTACTATGGCTACACCTTC.

The gene calls are TRBV6-1 and TRBJ2-7; a possible D gene is TRBD1 (6 bases). The germline V gene encodes CDR1 MNHNS and CDR2 SASEGT. The V gene lost 6 bases and the J gene lost 5 bases, with 14 bases spanning the gap. CDR3 size: 13 residues. The CDR3 loop is CASRAGVVHEQYF. Here the CDR3 DNA reads TGTGCCAGCAGGGCAGGGGTGGTTCACGAGCAGTACTTC.